This T cell receptor (beta chain) was captured by sequencing in a study of shared clonotypes between healthy human individuals. Study-level background: Donor composition was two women and a few men, aged 18 to 49.

Regarding this clone: The antigen is undetermined.

The CDR3 extends over 14 amino acids. V lost 1 base, J lost 3 bases, and 10 bases lay in between. Germline V CDR1 and CDR2: LGHNA, YSLEER. The naive CD8 population came from CD45RO-negative cells selected for CCR7, without terminally differentiated effector memory CD45RA+ cells. Everyone who donated was a Caucasian adult who lived in Nashville, Tennessee. Study-wide results and caveats: The naive CD4 repertoires of several donors were compared, and approximately 5% of clonotypes were shared.

Template for every sorted-subset replicate PCR totaled about 200 ng DNA, some 30,000 T cell genomes. The protocol was immunoSEQ multiplex PCR, while the TCRdb copy is restricted to in-frame clones and leaves out a portion. Among some 2 million clones listed, 85% to 95% were seen once. Sequencing was carried out using naive CD8+ T cells sorted from blood. The V call is TRBV4-3, the J call TRBJ2-7; D is ambiguous. The sequence was obtained from a man aged 18 to 30 in good health. The CDR3 DNA follows: TGCGCCAGCAGCCAAGCGGCGTCAAACTACGAGCAGTACTTC. This sequence encodes CASSQAASNYEQYF.